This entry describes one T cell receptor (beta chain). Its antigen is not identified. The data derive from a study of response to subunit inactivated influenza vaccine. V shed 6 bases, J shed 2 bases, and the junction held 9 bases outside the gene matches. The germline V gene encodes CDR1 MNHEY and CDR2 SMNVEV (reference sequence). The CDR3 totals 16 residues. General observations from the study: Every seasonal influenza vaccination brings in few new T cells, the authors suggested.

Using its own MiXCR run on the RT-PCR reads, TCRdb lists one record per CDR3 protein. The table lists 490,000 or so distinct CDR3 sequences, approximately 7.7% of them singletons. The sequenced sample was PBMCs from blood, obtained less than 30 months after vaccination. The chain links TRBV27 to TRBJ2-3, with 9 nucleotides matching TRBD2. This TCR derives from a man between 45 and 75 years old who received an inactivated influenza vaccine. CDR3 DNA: TGTGCCAGCAGGCAATCTAGCGGGACCAACACAGATACGCAGTATTTT. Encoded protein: CASRQSSGTNTDTQYF.